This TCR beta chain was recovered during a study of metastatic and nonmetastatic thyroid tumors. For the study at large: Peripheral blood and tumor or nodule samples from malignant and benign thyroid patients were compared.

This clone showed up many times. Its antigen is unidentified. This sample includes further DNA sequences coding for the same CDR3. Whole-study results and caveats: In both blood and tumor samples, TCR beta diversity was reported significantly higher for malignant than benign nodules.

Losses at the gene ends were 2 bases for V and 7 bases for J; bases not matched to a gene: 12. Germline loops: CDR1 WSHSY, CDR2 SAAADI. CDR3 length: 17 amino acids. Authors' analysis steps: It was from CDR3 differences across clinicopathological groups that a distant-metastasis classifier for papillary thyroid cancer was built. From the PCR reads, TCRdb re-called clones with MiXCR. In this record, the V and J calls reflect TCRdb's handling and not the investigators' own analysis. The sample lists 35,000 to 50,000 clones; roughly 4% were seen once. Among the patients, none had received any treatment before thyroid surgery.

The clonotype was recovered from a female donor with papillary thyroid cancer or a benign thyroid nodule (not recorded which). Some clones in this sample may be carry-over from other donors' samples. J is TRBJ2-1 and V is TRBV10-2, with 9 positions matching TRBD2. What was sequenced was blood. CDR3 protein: CASSEPIARLAGNEQFF. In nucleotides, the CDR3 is TGCGCCAGCAGTGAGCCGATAGCGCGGCTAGCGGGAAATGAGCAGTTCTTC.